This T cell receptor beta chain was found in a study of T-cell reconstitution after alpha-beta-depleted transplantation in children. This clonotype was observed a few times. This CDR3 region has 10 residues. Germline V CDR1 and CDR2: DFQATT, SNEGSKA (reference sequence). V lost 7 bases and J lost 6, with 8 bases in between. The TCRbeta library was prepared with unique molecular identifiers. TCRdb processed the PCR reads anew with MiXCR; each CDR3 protein has one entry. This repertoire shows 440,000 or so distinct CDR3 sequences, 11% found once; its top ten account for roughly 6%. The rearrangement joins TRBV20-1 to TRBJ2-3; maybe TRBD1 (5 bases). The TCR sequence derives from a human donor who donated a stem cell graft to a child with acute myeloid leukemia. Sequencing used PBMCs from the stem cell graft donor, obtained from the stem cell graft. The CDR3 DNA sequence: TGCAGTGGGTACAGGGATACGCAGTATTTT. Encoded protein: CSGYRDTQYF.